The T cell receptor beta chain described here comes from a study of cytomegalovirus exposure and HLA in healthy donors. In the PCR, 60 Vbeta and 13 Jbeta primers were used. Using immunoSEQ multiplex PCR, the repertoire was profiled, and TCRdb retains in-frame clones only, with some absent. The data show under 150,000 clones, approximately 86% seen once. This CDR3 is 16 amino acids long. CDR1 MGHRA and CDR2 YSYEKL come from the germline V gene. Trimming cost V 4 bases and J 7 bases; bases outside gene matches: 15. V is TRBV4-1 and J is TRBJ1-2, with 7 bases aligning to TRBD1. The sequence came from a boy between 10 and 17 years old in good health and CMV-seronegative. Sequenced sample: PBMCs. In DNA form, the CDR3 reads TGCGCCAGCAGCCGAAATCTTTGGCAGGGGGTCTCTGGCTACACCTTC. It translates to CASSRNLWQGVSGYTF.